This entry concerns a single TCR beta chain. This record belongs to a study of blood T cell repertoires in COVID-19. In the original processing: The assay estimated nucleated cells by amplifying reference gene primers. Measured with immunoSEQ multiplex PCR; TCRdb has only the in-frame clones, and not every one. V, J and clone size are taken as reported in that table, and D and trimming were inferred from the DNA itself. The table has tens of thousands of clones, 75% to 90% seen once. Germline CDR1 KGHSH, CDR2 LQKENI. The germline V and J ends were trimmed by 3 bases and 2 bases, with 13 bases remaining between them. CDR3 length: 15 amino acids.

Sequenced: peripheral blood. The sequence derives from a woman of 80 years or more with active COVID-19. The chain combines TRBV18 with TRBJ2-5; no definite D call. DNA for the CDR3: TGTGCCAGCTCACCTAGTTTTGGGCAGCAAGAGACCCAGTACTTC. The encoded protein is CASSPSFGQQETQYF. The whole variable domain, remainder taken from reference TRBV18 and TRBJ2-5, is NAGVMQNPRHLVRRRGQEARLRCSPMKGHSHVYWYRQLPEEGLKFMVYLQKENIIDESGMPKERFSAEFPKEGPSILRIQQVVRGDSAAYFCASSPSFGQQETQYFGPGTRLLVL.